What follows are 5 T cell receptor beta chains derived from one specimen sequenced in a study of blood T cell repertoires in COVID-19. This table comes from immunoSEQ multiplex PCR, and its TCRdb copy is limited to in-frame clones, with some not included. The table includes 250,000 to 300,000 clones, roughly 84% detected once. Sequenced material: peripheral blood. The receptors originated from a man aged 55 to 70 with acute or convalescent COVID-19.

The CDR3 is CASSYSHRGQTQYF. In nucleotides, the CDR3 is TGTGCCAGCAGTTACTCCCACAGGGGGCAGACCCAGTACTTC. The chain joins TRBV6-2 or TRBV6-3 to TRBJ2-5; 9 nucleotides align to TRBD1. V dropped 0 bases and J dropped 6; count of bases not matched to a gene: 2. Per the germline V gene, CDR1 is MNHEY and CDR2 is SVGEGT. CDR3 length equals 14 residues.

The rearrangement links TRBV7-6 to TRBJ2-1; 12 nucleotides agree with TRBD2. The CDR3 covers 16 residues. Per germline, CDR1 SGHVS and CDR2 FNYEAQ. V lost 5 bases, J lost 4 bases, and 6 bases stayed unmatched. Here the CDR3 reads CASSRETSGRYNEQFF. The CDR3 region has the DNA TGTGCCAGCAGCCGCGAGACTAGCGGGAGATACAATGAGCAGTTCTTC.

V gene TRBV28 combines with J gene TRBJ2-1; TRBD2 matches 7 bases. The CDR3 has 23 amino acids. V lost 3 bases, J lost 0 bases, and 26 bases stayed unmatched. Germline V gene lookup returns CDR1 MDHEN and CDR2 SYDVKM. In DNA, the CDR3 is TGTGCCAGCAGTTTTTTTTATGCGGCAGGACGGGCGGGAGAGCGTACCTCCTACAATGAGCAGTTCTTC. Protein sequence: CASSFFYAAGRAGERTSYNEQFF. The variable domain in full, completed from reference TRBV28 and TRBJ2-1, reads DVKVTQSSRYLVKRTGEKVFLECVQDMDHENMFWYRQDPGLGLRLIYFSYDVKMKEKGDIPEGYSVSREKKERFSLILESASTNQTSMYLCASSFFYAAGRAGERTSYNEQFFGPGTRLTVL.

Only a few counts were recorded for this clone. CDR3: CASSHPWGHTEAFF. CDR3 DNA: TGTGCCAGCAGTCACCCGTGGGGGCACACTGAAGCTTTCTTT. The chain combines TRBV27 with TRBJ1-1; D is possibly TRBD1 (6 bases). Germline V gene sequence: CDR1 MNHEY, CDR2 SMNVEV (reference sequence). The CDR3 runs 14 residues. The V end lost 5 bases, the J end lost 3 bases, and 13 bases lay between the germline ends.

The V and J genes are TRBV19 and TRBJ1-4; 8 nucleotides align to TRBD1. The V gene end was trimmed by 10 bases and the J gene end by 5 bases; junction bases not matched to a gene: 3. This CDR3 is 12 amino acids long. Germline-derived CDR1 and CDR2 are LNHDA and SQIVND (reference sequence). Written as DNA, the CDR3 is TGTGCCACACAGGGGGAGAATGAAAAACTGTTTTTT. Translating gives CATQGENEKLFF.